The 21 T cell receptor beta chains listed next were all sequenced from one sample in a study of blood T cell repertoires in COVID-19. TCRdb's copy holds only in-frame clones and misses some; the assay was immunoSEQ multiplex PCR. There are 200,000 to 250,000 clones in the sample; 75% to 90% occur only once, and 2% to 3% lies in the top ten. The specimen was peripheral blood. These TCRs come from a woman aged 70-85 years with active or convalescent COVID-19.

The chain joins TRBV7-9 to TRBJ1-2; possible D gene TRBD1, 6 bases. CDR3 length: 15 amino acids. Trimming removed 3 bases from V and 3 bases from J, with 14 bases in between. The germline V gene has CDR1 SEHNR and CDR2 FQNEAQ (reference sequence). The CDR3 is CASSFSPRQDYGYTF. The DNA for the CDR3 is TGTGCCAGCAGCTTTAGTCCCCGACAGGACTATGGCTACACCTTC.

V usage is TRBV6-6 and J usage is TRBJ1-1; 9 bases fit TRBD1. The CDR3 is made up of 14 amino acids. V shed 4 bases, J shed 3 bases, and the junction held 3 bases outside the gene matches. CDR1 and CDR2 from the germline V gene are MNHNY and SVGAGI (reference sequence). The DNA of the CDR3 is TGTGCCAGCAGTTTCCGGGACAGGGACACTGAAGCTTTCTTT. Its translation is CASSFRDRDTEAFF.

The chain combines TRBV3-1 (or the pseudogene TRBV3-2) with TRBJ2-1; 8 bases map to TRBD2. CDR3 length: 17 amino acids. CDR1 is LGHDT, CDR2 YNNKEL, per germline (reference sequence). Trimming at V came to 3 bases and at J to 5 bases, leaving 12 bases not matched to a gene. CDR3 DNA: TGTGCCAGCAGCCATAAAAGCTGGAGCGGGGGCAACAATGAGCAGTTCTTC. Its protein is CASSHKSWSGGNNEQFF.

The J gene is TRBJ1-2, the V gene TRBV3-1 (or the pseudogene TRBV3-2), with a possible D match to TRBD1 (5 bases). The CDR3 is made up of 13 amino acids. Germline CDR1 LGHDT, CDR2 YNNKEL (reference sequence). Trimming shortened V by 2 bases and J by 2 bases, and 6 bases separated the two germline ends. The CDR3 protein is CASSQQGNYGYTF. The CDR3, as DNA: TGTGCCAGCAGCCAACAGGGAAACTATGGCTACACCTTC.

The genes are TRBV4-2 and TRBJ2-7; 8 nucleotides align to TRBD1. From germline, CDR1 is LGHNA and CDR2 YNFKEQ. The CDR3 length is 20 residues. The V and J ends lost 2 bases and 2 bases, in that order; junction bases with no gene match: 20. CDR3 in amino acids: CASSQRAPGGARGSPYEQYF. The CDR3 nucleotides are TGTGCCAGCAGCCAAAGGGCGCCAGGGGGCGCAAGAGGGTCCCCCTACGAGCAGTACTTC.

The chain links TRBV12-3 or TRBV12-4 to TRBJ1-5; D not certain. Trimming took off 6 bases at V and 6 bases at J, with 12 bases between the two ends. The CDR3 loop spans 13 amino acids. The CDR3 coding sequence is TGTGCCAGCAGCCGGGAGGAGGGTCAGCCCCAGCATTTT. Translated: CASSREEGQPQHF.

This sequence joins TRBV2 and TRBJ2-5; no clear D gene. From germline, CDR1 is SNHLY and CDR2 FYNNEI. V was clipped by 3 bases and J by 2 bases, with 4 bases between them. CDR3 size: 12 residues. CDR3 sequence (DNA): TGTGCCAGCAGTGACAGGCAAGAGACCCAGTACTTC. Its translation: CASSDRQETQYF.

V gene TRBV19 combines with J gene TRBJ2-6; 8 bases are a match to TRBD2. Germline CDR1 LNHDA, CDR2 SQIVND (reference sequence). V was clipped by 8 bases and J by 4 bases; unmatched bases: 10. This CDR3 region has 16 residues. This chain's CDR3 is CASHLIGGAGANVLTF. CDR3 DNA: TGTGCCAGTCACTTAATCGGGGGGGCCGGGGCCAACGTCCTGACTTTC.

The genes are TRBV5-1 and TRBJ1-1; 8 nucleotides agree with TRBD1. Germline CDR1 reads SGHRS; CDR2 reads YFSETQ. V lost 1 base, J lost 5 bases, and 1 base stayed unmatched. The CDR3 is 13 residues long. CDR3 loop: CASSLNRGTEAFF. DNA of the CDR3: TGCGCCAGCAGCTTGAACAGGGGGACTGAAGCTTTCTTT.

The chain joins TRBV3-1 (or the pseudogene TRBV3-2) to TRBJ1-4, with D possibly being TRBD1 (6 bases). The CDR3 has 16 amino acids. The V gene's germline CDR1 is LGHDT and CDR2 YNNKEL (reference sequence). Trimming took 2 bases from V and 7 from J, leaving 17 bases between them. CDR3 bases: TGTGCCAGCAGCCAACCTACAGGGTTTGACGGTGAAAAACTGTTTTTT. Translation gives CASSQPTGFDGEKLFF.

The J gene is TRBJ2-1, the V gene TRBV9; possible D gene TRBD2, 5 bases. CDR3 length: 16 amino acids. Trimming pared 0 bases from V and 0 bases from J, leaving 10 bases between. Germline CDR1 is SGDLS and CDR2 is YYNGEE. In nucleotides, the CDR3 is TGTGCCAGCAGCGTAGGGGGAGCCAGCTCCTACAATGAGCAGTTCTTC. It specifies CASSVGGASSYNEQFF.

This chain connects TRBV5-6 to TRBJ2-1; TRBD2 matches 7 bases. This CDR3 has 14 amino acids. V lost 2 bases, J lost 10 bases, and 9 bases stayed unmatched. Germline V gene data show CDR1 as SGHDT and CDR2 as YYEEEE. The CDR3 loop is CASSFIPPGGEQFF. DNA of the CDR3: TGTGCCAGCAGCTTTATTCCTCCCGGGGGGGAGCAGTTCTTC.

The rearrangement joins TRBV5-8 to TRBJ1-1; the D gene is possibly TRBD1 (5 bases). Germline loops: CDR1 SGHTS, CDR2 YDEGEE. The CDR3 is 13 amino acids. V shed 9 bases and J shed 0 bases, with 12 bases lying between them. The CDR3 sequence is CATSGRVNTEAFF. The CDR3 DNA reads TGTGCCACCTCGGGCAGGGTGAACACTGAAGCTTTCTTT.

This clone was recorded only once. DNA of the CDR3: TGTGCCAGCAGCTCAGGGGCGCAGGACACCGGGGAGCTGTTTTTT. Protein product: CASSSGAQDTGELFF. The rearrangement uses TRBV5-4 and TRBJ2-2, with D maybe TRBD1 (6 bases). Germline assignment: CDR1 SGHNT and CDR2 YYREEE (reference sequence). The CDR3 covers 15 residues. V was pared by 3 bases and J by 3 bases, with 12 bases between.

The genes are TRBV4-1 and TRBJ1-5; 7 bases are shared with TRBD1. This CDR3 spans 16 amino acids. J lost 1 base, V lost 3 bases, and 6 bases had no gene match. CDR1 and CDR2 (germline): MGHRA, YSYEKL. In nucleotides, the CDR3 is TGCGCCAGCAGCCAGGGTCAGGGGGTCAGCAATCAGCCCCAGCATTTT. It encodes CASSQGQGVSNQPQHF.

The DNA for the CDR3 is TGTGCTTCGACTAGCGGGGCCACAGATACGCAGTATTTT. Protein sequence: CASTSGATDTQYF. The J gene is TRBJ2-3, the V gene TRBV4-2; 11 bases agree with TRBD2. Germline assignment: CDR1 LGHNA and CDR2 YNFKEQ. The length of the CDR3 is 13 residues.

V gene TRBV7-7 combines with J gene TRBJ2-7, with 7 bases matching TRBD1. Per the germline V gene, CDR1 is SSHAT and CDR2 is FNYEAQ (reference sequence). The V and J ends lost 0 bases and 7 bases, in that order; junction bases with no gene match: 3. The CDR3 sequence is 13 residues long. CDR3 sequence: CASSLAGQKEQYF. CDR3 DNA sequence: TGTGCCAGCAGCTTAGCGGGACAGAAAGAGCAGTACTTC.

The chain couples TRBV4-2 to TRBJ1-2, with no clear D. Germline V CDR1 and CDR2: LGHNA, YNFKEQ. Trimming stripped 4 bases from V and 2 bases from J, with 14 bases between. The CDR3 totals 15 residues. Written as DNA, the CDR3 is TGTGCCAGCAGCCGCCTCTGGGGAGGAAACTATGGCTACACCTTC. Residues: CASSRLWGGNYGYTF.

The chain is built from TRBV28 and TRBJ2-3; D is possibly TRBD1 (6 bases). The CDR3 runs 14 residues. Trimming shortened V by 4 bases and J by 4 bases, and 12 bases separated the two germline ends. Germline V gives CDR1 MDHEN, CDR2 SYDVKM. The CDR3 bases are TGTGCCAGCAGTTCCGGACAGTGGGCAGATACGCAGTATTTT. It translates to CASSSGQWADTQYF.

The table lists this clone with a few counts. The CDR3 spells CASSLDSTEAFF. Here the CDR3 DNA reads TGTGCCAGCAGCTTGGACAGCACTGAAGCTTTCTTT. This rearrangement joins TRBV7-9 to TRBJ1-1; D is perhaps TRBD1 (6 bases). Germline lookup yields CDR1 SEHNR and CDR2 FQNEAQ (reference sequence). V lost 3 bases and J 4 bases, leaving 6 bases between the germline ends. The CDR3 runs 12 residues.

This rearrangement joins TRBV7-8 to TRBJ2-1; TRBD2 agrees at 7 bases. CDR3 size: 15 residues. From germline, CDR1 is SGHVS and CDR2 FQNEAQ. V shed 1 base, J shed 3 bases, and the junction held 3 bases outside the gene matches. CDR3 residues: CASSLVGGGYNEQFF. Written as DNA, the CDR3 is TGTGCCAGCAGCTTAGTCGGCGGGGGCTACAATGAGCAGTTCTTC.